A single sample gave rise to the 12 T cell receptor beta chains below, sequenced in a study of CXCR3-negative and CXCR3-positive naive CD8 T cells. The antigens these receptors bind are not known. Whole-study results and caveats: More hydrophobic TRB CDR3s were found in CXCR3-positive naive cells than in CXCR3-negative naive cells.

UMI labels and 5' RACE were used to prepare the TRB cDNA libraries. TCRdb reprocessed the 5' RACE reads, keeping one entry per CDR3 protein, no DNA. The repertoire shows about 150,000 distinct CDR3 sequences; the top ten hold approximately 0.27%. The sequenced material came from naive CXCR3+ CD8+ T cells from blood. The subset here: CD45RO-CCR7+CD27+CD95- naive CD8+ T cells expressing CXCR3 (TNR3+). Receptors originate from a human donor in good health. Some clones in this sample may be carry-over from other donors' samples.

The chain carries TRBV4-3 and TRBJ2-2; there is no DNA to check the TCRdb D call of TRBD2. Per germline, CDR1 LGHNA and CDR2 YSLEER. The CDR3 has 17 amino acids. The CDR3 sequence: CASSQLLAGSGTGELFF.

The chain carries TRBV7-7 and TRBJ2-1; there is no DNA to check the TCRdb D call of TRBD2. The V gene's germline CDR1 is SSHAT and CDR2 FNYEAQ (reference sequence). The CDR3 has 15 residues. CDR3 in amino acids: CASSPSPRGRNEQFF.

V gene TRBV13 combines with J gene TRBJ2-1. CDR1 is PRHDT, CDR2 FYEKMQ, per germline (reference sequence). There are 12 residues in the CDR3. CDR3 amino acids: CASSLRPNEQFF.

The chain joins TRBV10-3 to TRBJ1-2; TCRdb gives TRBD1 as the D gene, but with no DNA this cannot be confirmed. The germline V gene encodes CDR1 ENHRY and CDR2 SYGVKD. The CDR3 has 15 residues. CDR3: CAITLALGPTGGYTF.

The rearrangement uses TRBV7-2 and TRBJ2-1; TCRdb selects TRBD1, and the lack of DNA leaves this call unchecked. CDR1 SGHTA and CDR2 FQGNSA come from the germline V gene. This CDR3 has 13 amino acids. Here the CDR3 reads CASSFDSYNEQFF.

The chain couples TRBV7-9 to TRBJ1-6. The CDR3 consists of 16 residues. Germline CDR1 SEHNR, CDR2 FQNEAQ (reference sequence). The CDR3: CASSLVSGGLNSPLHF.

The CDR3 here is CASSLASAYYNEQFF. This chain joins TRBV5-6 and TRBJ2-1. This CDR3 spans 15 amino acids. Germline CDR1 and CDR2: SGHDT and YYEEEE.

The J gene is TRBJ2-3, the V gene TRBV10-3; TCRdb designates TRBD2, a call that cannot be tested without DNA. Germline V gene lookup returns CDR1 ENHRY and CDR2 SYGVKD. This CDR3 spans 15 amino acids. CDR3 region: CAIRGAGAHTDTQYF.

This chain joins TRBV11-2 and TRBJ2-3; TCRdb returns TRBD2, unconfirmable since there is no DNA. The CDR3 is made up of 16 amino acids. Looked up from germline, CDR1 is SGHAT and CDR2 is FQNNGV. The CDR3 protein is CASSLGASGGTDTQYF. Full variable domain (rest looked up from reference TRBV11-2 and TRBJ2-3): EAGVAQSPRYKIIEKRQSVAFWCNPISGHATLYWYQQILGQGPKLLIQFQNNGVVDDSQLPKDRFSAERLKGVDSTLKIQPAKLEDSAVYLCASSLGASGGTDTQYFGPGTRLTVL.

The chain uses TRBV7-9 and TRBJ1-4; the TCRdb call, TRBD1, lacks DNA for checking. The germline V gene has CDR1 SEHNR and CDR2 FQNEAQ (reference sequence). The CDR3 is 17 residues long. CDR3 protein: CASSPWDIRGPDEKLFF.

The V gene is TRBV4-1, the J gene TRBJ2-3. Per germline, CDR1 MGHRA and CDR2 YSYEKL. The CDR3 loop spans 14 amino acids. The CDR3 region is CASSDSGSTDTQYF.

J is TRBJ2-1 and V is TRBV6-5; no DNA is available, so the TRBD2 call from TCRdb remains unchecked. This CDR3 contains 19 residues. Germline V gene sequence: CDR1 MNHEY, CDR2 SVGAGI. The CDR3: CASSYRGSGRPSSYNEQFF.